The 5 T cell receptor beta chains in this list originate from one sample, sequenced in a study of OX40 agonist ivuxolimab in advanced cancers. Data came from immunoSEQ multiplex PCR; TCRdb stores just in-frame clones and leaves some out. The sample consists of 50,000 to 80,000 clones, approximately 84% of them appearing once. Sequenced here: CD4+ or CD8+ T cells sorted from blood, sampled in a trial of the OX40 agonist ivuxolimab. Every receptor here comes from an adult with an advanced solid tumor such as melanoma, head and neck, liver or kidney cancer.

The chain joins TRBV6-5 to TRBJ2-5, with D perhaps TRBD2 (6 bases). Germline V gene data show CDR1 as MNHEY and CDR2 as SVGAGI. There are 14 residues in the CDR3. V was shortened by 2 bases and J by 1 base, with 8 bases between the two germline ends. The CDR3 DNA reads TGTGCCAGCAGTTACGGGGGGTTCCAAGAGACCCAGTACTTC. Its protein is CASSYGGFQETQYF.

The rearrangement links TRBV11-3 to TRBJ1-1; D is undetermined. CDR3 length: 15 amino acids. V lost 1 base, J lost 4 bases, and 13 bases lay in between. The germline V gene encodes CDR1 SGHNT and CDR2 YENEEA. CDR3 amino acids: CASSLVPGASTEAFF. CDR3 nucleotide sequence: TGTGCCAGCAGCTTAGTACCAGGCGCCAGCACTGAAGCTTTCTTT.

V is TRBV7-9 and J is TRBJ1-5; 10 positions match TRBD1. Per germline, CDR1 SEHNR and CDR2 FQNEAQ (reference sequence). J gave up 0 bases and V 5 bases, and 7 bases lay outside the gene matches. The CDR3 extends over 17 amino acids. This CDR3 reads CASSEGQGFHSNQPQHF. The DNA of the CDR3 is TGTGCCAGCAGCGAGGGACAGGGGTTCCATAGCAATCAGCCCCAGCATTTT.

V gene TRBV5-6 combines with J gene TRBJ2-7, with a tentative D call TRBD1 (7 bases). This CDR3 is 16 amino acids long. Trimming removed 0 bases at V and 3 bases at J, with 16 bases between. CDR1 SGHDT and CDR2 YYEEEE come from the germline V gene. DNA for the CDR3: TGTGCCAGCAGCTTGGTAGGTGCAGGGGGGATCTACGAGCAGTACTTC. This sequence encodes CASSLVGAGGIYEQYF.

J is TRBJ1-4 and V is TRBV19; 7 positions agree with TRBD1. V lost 4 bases to trimming and J lost 4 bases; unmatched junction nucleotides: 6. Germline V gene sequence: CDR1 LNHDA, CDR2 SQIVND (reference sequence). CDR3 length: 15 amino acids. DNA of the CDR3: TGTGCCAGTAGTAGAACAGGGGCGGTTAATGAAAAACTGTTTTTT. Amino acid sequence: CASSRTGAVNEKLFF.